This TCR beta chain originates from a study of early T cells in non-severe SARS-CoV-2 infection. The germline V gene has CDR1 SGHVS and CDR2 FNYEAQ. The CDR3 extends over 12 amino acids. This clonotype was observed once. The junction departs from germline at one end; a sequencing error may be responsible. TCRdb reanalysed the 5' RACE reads using MiXCR and keeps one entry per CDR3 protein. The sample shows roughly 50,000 distinct CDR3 sequences, around 8% of them seen only once. This chain joins TRBV7-6 and TRBJ2-1; D uncertain. The clonotype comes from an adult who was a healthcare worker with PCR-confirmed SARS-CoV-2 infection or an uninfected control (not recorded which). Source material: whole blood. The CDR3 DNA reads as TGTGTCAGCAGCGCGCAATACAATGAGCAGTTCTTC. Its translation: CVSSAQYNEQFF.